Listed below are T cell receptor beta chains from one sample, sequenced in a study of OX40 agonist ivuxolimab in advanced cancers. Produced via immunoSEQ multiplex PCR; TCRdb's table is partial and in-frame only. Found here are 55,000 to 75,000 clones, about nine tenths of them singletons; the top ten hold 2% to 2.5%. The specimen was CD4+ or CD8+ T cells sorted from blood, collected in a trial of the OX40 agonist ivuxolimab. The receptor source for this set is an adult with an advanced solid tumor such as melanoma, head and neck, liver or kidney cancer. CDR3s include the opening cysteine and the closing phenylalanine or tryptophan. Each record gives: V gene, clone size, D gene, J gene, CDR3 protein, CDR3 DNA. D genes are given only for firm matches. For some rows the clone size is stated as once, few or many, or as a class when expanded; others skip it.

V gene: TRBV6-1; clone size: .; D gene: TRBD2; J gene: TRBJ2-3; CDR3 protein: CASSETGLLRGAGTDTQYF; CDR3 DNA: TGTGCCAGCAGTGAAACGGGCCTTTTGCGGGGGGCCGGCACAGATACGCAGTATTTT
V gene: TRBV5-6; clone size: .; D gene: .; J gene: TRBJ1-1; CDR3 protein: CASSLGSTVNTEAFF; CDR3 DNA: TGTGCCAGCAGCTTAGGTTCTACAGTCAACACTGAAGCTTTCTTT
V gene: TRBV7-9; clone size: .; D gene: .; J gene: TRBJ2-6; CDR3 protein: CASSYPDMRSGANVLTF; CDR3 DNA: TGTGCCAGCAGCTACCCAGACATGCGATCTGGGGCCAACGTCCTGACTTTC
V gene: TRBV5-1; clone size: .; D gene: TRBD2; J gene: TRBJ2-7; CDR3 protein: CASSNLAGPSYEQYF; CDR3 DNA: TGCGCCAGCAGTAACCTAGCGGGACCCTCCTACGAGCAGTACTTC
V gene: TRBV6-5; clone size: .; D gene: TRBD2; J gene: TRBJ2-7; CDR3 protein: CASSYSRRSGPYEQYF; CDR3 DNA: TGTGCCAGCAGTTACTCGAGGCGTAGCGGGCCCTACGAGCAGTACTTC
V gene: TRBV5-6; clone size: .; D gene: TRBD2; J gene: TRBJ2-3; CDR3 protein: CASSPVGSGGASADTQYF; CDR3 DNA: TGTGCCAGCAGCCCCGTGGGTAGCGGGGGGGCCAGTGCCGATACGCAGTATTTT
V gene: TRBV19; clone size: .; D gene: .; J gene: TRBJ1-5; CDR3 protein: CASSIREGPGAQHF; CDR3 DNA: TGTGCCAGTAGTATAAGGGAGGGCCCGGGGGCCCAGCATTTT
V gene: TRBV29-1; clone size: .; D gene: TRBD1; J gene: TRBJ2-3; CDR3 protein: CSVEPTGGGADTQYF; CDR3 DNA: TGCAGCGTTGAACCGACAGGGGGCGGCGCAGATACGCAGTATTTT
V gene: TRBV18; clone size: .; D gene: TRBD1; J gene: TRBJ2-5; CDR3 protein: CASSPDRGQETQYF; CDR3 DNA: TGTGCCAGCTCACCCGACAGGGGACAGGAGACCCAGTACTTC
V gene: TRBV11-3; clone size: .; D gene: TRBD2; J gene: TRBJ2-7; CDR3 protein: CASSLAASGASYEQYF; CDR3 DNA: TGTGCCAGCAGCTTAGCGGCTAGCGGGGCTTCCTACGAGCAGTACTTC
V gene: TRBV14; clone size: .; D gene: TRBD2; J gene: TRBJ2-7; CDR3 protein: CASSHRSWTSGSLRSYEQYF; CDR3 DNA: TGTGCCAGCAGCCACCGTAGTTGGACTAGCGGGAGTTTAAGGTCCTACGAGCAGTACTTC
V gene: TRBV28; clone size: .; D gene: TRBD1; J gene: TRBJ1-6; CDR3 protein: CASSLGTGGGSPLHF; CDR3 DNA: TGTGCCAGCAGTCTCGGGACAGGGGGCGGTTCACCCCTCCACTTT
V gene: TRBV18; clone size: .; D gene: TRBD1; J gene: TRBJ2-7; CDR3 protein: CASSQDRGRYEQYF; CDR3 DNA: TGTGCCAGCTCCCAGGACAGGGGGCGGTACGAGCAGTACTTC
V gene: TRBV18; clone size: .; D gene: TRBD2; J gene: TRBJ2-1; CDR3 protein: CASSYLQTSGGMNEQFF; CDR3 DNA: TGTGCCAGCTCATACCTACAGACTAGCGGGGGAATGAATGAGCAGTTCTTC
V gene: TRBV5-1; clone size: .; D gene: .; J gene: TRBJ2-1; CDR3 protein: CASSLDAAVYNEQFF; CDR3 DNA: TGCGCCAGCAGCTTGGACGCAGCAGTCTACAATGAGCAGTTCTTC
V gene: TRBV7-2; clone size: .; D gene: TRBD2; J gene: TRBJ2-3; CDR3 protein: CASSSGLAGATDTQYF; CDR3 DNA: TGTGCCAGCAGCTCGGGACTAGCGGGGGCCACAGATACGCAGTATTTT
V gene: TRBV6-5; clone size: .; D gene: .; J gene: TRBJ1-1; CDR3 protein: CASSYAAKGTEAFF; CDR3 DNA: TGTGCCAGCAGTTACGCCGCGAAGGGTACTGAAGCTTTCTTT
V gene: TRBV6-5; clone size: .; D gene: .; J gene: TRBJ2-5; CDR3 protein: CASSYSRAGKETQYF; CDR3 DNA: TGTGCCAGCAGTTACTCGAGAGCTGGGAAAGAGACCCAGTACTTC
V gene: TRBV28; clone size: .; D gene: TRBD1; J gene: TRBJ2-6; CDR3 protein: CASRQGARGANVLTF; CDR3 DNA: TGTGCCAGCAGACAGGGGGCTAGGGGGGCCAACGTCCTGACTTTC
V gene: TRBV28; clone size: .; D gene: .; J gene: TRBJ2-5; CDR3 protein: CASRLDGETQYF; CDR3 DNA: TGTGCCAGCAGATTGGACGGGGAAACCCAGTACTTC
V gene: TRBV28; clone size: .; D gene: .; J gene: TRBJ1-1; CDR3 protein: CASSLLGLGNTEAFF; CDR3 DNA: TGTGCCAGCAGTTTATTGGGGTTGGGCAACACTGAAGCTTTCTTT
V gene: TRBV4-2; clone size: few; D gene: TRBD2; J gene: TRBJ2-1; CDR3 protein: CASSLTLWASGNEQFF; CDR3 DNA: TGTGCCAGCAGCTTAACTCTGTGGGCTAGCGGCAATGAGCAGTTCTTC
V gene: TRBV10-1; clone size: .; D gene: TRBD1; J gene: TRBJ1-5; CDR3 protein: CASSVPSGQESDQPQHF; CDR3 DNA: TGCGCCAGCAGTGTACCCTCGGGACAGGAGAGCGATCAGCCCCAGCATTTT
V gene: TRBV7-8; clone size: .; D gene: .; J gene: TRBJ1-5; CDR3 protein: CASSLPGQPHQPQHF; CDR3 DNA: TGTGCCAGCAGCTTACCGGGACAACCTCATCAGCCCCAGCATTTT
V gene: TRBV19; clone size: .; D gene: .; J gene: TRBJ2-5; CDR3 protein: CASSIQETQYF; CDR3 DNA: TGTGCCAGTAGTATCCAAGAGACCCAGTACTTC
V gene: TRBV6-5; clone size: .; D gene: TRBD2; J gene: TRBJ2-7; CDR3 protein: CASSSYSGSSYEQYF; CDR3 DNA: TGTGCCAGCAGTTCCTATAGCGGGAGCTCCTACGAGCAGTACTTC
V gene: TRBV28; clone size: .; D gene: TRBD1; J gene: TRBJ2-7; CDR3 protein: CASKRQGAGEQYF; CDR3 DNA: TGTGCCAGCAAGAGACAGGGGGCTGGAGAGCAGTACTTC
V gene: TRBV6-5; clone size: few; D gene: .; J gene: TRBJ2-7; CDR3 protein: CASGGTVISYEQYF; CDR3 DNA: TGTGCCAGCGGCGGGACAGTGATCTCCTACGAGCAGTACTTC
V gene: TRBV6-1; clone size: .; D gene: .; J gene: TRBJ1-5; CDR3 protein: CASSPRESQPQHF; CDR3 DNA: TGTGCCAGCAGCCCGAGGGAATCTCAGCCCCAGCATTTT
V gene: TRBV4-1; clone size: .; D gene: .; J gene: TRBJ1-6; CDR3 protein: CASSRSFGGSPLHF; CDR3 DNA: TGCGCCAGCAGTAGATCTTTCGGGGGTTCACCCCTCCACTTT
V gene: TRBV29-1; clone size: .; D gene: .; J gene: TRBJ2-3; CDR3 protein: CSAQQTRADTQYF; CDR3 DNA: TGCAGCGCCCAACAGACCCGCGCAGATACGCAGTATTTT
V gene: TRBV2; clone size: .; D gene: .; J gene: TRBJ1-1; CDR3 protein: CASTTGFGGTEAFF; CDR3 DNA: TGTGCCAGCACCACGGGATTCGGGGGGACTGAAGCTTTCTTT
V gene: TRBV21-1; clone size: .; D gene: .; J gene: TRBJ2-3; CDR3 protein: CARLDVGTRSADTQYF; CDR3 DNA: TGTGCCAGGCTAGATGTCGGGACAAGGTCCGCAGATACGCAGTATTTT
V gene: TRBV25-1; clone size: .; D gene: TRBD1; J gene: TRBJ2-2; CDR3 protein: CASSSGQGAGLIGELFF; CDR3 DNA: TGTGCCAGCAGTTCCGGACAGGGGGCTGGGTTAATCGGGGAGCTGTTTTTT
V gene: TRBV4-3; clone size: .; D gene: TRBD1; J gene: TRBJ2-1; CDR3 protein: CASSQGPDRVNEQFF; CDR3 DNA: TGCGCCAGCAGCCAAGGTCCGGACAGGGTCAATGAGCAGTTCTTC
V gene: TRBV7-2; clone size: .; D gene: TRBD1; J gene: TRBJ1-5; CDR3 protein: CASSLDQGGNQPQHF; CDR3 DNA: TGTGCCAGCAGCTTAGACCAGGGGGGGAATCAGCCCCAGCATTTT
V gene: TRBV27; clone size: .; D gene: TRBD1; J gene: TRBJ1-2; CDR3 protein: CASSSSRGPGGANYGYTF; CDR3 DNA: TGTGCCAGCAGTTCATCGAGGGGGCCCGGCGGGGCTAACTATGGCTACACCTTC
V gene: TRBV5-1; clone size: .; D gene: .; J gene: TRBJ2-5; CDR3 protein: CASSLGPTQETQYF; CDR3 DNA: TGCGCCAGCAGCTTGGGACCAACTCAAGAGACCCAGTACTTC
V gene: TRBV4-1; clone size: once; D gene: TRBD1; J gene: TRBJ1-2; CDR3 protein: CASSQGDRAVYNYGYTF; CDR3 DNA: TGCGCCAGCAGCCAGGGGGACAGGGCTGTGTATAACTATGGCTACACCTTC
V gene: TRBV14; clone size: .; D gene: .; J gene: TRBJ2-5; CDR3 protein: CASSQVRGASQETQYF; CDR3 DNA: TGTGCCAGCAGCCAAGTCAGGGGGGCTAGCCAAGAGACCCAGTACTTC
V gene: TRBV9; clone size: once; D gene: .; J gene: TRBJ1-3; CDR3 protein: CASSDQGLSGNTIYF; CDR3 DNA: TGTGCCAGCAGCGATCAGGGGCTCTCTGGAAACACCATATATTTT
V gene: TRBV6-5; clone size: .; D gene: .; J gene: TRBJ2-2; CDR3 protein: CASRSLNLNTGELFF; CDR3 DNA: TGTGCCAGCAGAAGTTTGAACTTAAACACCGGGGAGCTGTTTTTT
V gene: TRBV10-3; clone size: .; D gene: TRBD1; J gene: TRBJ2-2; CDR3 protein: CAITRDREDTGELFF; CDR3 DNA: TGTGCCATCACCCGGGACAGGGAGGACACCGGGGAGCTGTTTTTT
V gene: TRBV19; clone size: .; D gene: .; J gene: TRBJ2-7; CDR3 protein: CASSMAGFSYEQYF; CDR3 DNA: TGTGCCAGTAGTATGGCCGGCTTCTCCTACGAGCAGTACTTC
V gene: TRBV5-5; clone size: .; D gene: .; J gene: TRBJ1-1; CDR3 protein: CASSVIPGHRNTEAFF; CDR3 DNA: TGTGCCAGCAGCGTAATCCCGGGACATAGGAACACTGAAGCTTTCTTT
V gene: TRBV4-1; clone size: .; D gene: TRBD1; J gene: TRBJ1-4; CDR3 protein: CASSQAPPGGLTGYSEKLFF; CDR3 DNA: TGCGCCAGCAGCCAAGCTCCCCCCGGGGGACTGACAGGGTATAGTGAAAAACTGTTTTTT
V gene: TRBV19; clone size: .; D gene: TRBD1; J gene: TRBJ2-2; CDR3 protein: CASSRDRDSGELFF; CDR3 DNA: TGTGCCAGTTCCCGGGACAGGGATTCCGGGGAGCTGTTTTTT
V gene: TRBV6-4; clone size: .; D gene: .; J gene: TRBJ2-3; CDR3 protein: CASSDSGRGVDTQYF; CDR3 DNA: TGTGCCAGCAGTGACTCCGGCAGGGGTGTAGATACGCAGTATTTT
V gene: TRBV28; clone size: .; D gene: TRBD1; J gene: TRBJ1-2; CDR3 protein: CASTKDRNYGYTF; CDR3 DNA: TGTGCCAGCACCAAGGACAGGAACTATGGCTACACCTTC